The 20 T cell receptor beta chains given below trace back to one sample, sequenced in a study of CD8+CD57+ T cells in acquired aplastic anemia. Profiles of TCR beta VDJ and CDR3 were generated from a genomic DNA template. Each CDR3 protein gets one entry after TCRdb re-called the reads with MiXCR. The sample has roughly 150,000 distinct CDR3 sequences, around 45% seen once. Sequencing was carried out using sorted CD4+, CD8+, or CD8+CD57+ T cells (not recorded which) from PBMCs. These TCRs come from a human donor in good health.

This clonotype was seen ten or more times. CDR3: CASTGTEVGKLFF. CDR3 coding DNA: TGTGCCAGCACCGGGACCGAGGTTGGAAAACTGTTTTTT. The chain uses TRBV12-3 or TRBV12-4 and TRBJ1-4, with a possible D match to TRBD1 (5 bases). CDR3 length: 13 amino acids. Trimming shortened V by 7 bases and J by 10 bases, and 16 bases separated the two germline ends.

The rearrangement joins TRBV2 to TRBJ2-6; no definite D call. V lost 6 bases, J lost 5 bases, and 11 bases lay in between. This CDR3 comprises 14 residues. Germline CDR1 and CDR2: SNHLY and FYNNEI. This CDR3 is CASRLNIRANVLTF. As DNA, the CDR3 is TGTGCCAGCAGACTCAATATCCGGGCCAACGTCCTGACTTTC.

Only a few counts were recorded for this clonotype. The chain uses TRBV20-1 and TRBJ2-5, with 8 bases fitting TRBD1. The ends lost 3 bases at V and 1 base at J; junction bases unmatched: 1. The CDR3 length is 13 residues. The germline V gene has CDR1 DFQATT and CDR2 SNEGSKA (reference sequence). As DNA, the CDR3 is TGCAGTGCTAGTGGGACAGGCCAAGAGACCCAGTACTTC. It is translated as CSASGTGQETQYF.

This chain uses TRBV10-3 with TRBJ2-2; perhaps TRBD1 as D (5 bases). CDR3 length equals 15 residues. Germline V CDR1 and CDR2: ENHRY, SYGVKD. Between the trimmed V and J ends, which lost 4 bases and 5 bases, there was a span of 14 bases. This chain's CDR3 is CAISGKTANTGELFF. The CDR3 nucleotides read TGTGCCATCAGTGGCAAGACAGCAAATACCGGGGAGCTGTTTTTT.

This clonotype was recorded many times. In nucleotides, the CDR3 is TGTGCCAGCAGTTCGAGGCAGGGATACAATGAGCAGTTCTTC. It encodes CASSSRQGYNEQFF. The rearrangement links TRBV6-5 to TRBJ2-1; TRBD1 might be the D (5 bases). The CDR3 consists of 14 residues. V lost 4 bases and J 4 bases, leaving 11 bases between the germline ends. The germline gives CDR1 MNHEY, CDR2 SVGAGI.

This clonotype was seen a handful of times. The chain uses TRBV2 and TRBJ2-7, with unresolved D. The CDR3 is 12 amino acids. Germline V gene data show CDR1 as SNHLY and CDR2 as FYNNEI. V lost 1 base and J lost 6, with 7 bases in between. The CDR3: CASSEVGFEQYF. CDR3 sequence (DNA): TGTGCCAGCAGTGAAGTGGGATTCGAGCAGTACTTC.

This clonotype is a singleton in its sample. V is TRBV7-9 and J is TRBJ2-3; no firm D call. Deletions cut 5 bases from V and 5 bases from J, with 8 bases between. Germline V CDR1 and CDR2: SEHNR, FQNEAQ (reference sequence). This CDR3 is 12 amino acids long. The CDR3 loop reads CASSLMLDTQYF. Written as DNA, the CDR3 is TGTGCCAGCAGCCTCATGTTAGATACGCAGTATTTT.

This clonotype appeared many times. The CDR3 coding sequence is TGTGCCAGCATAATTGAATCGTACACCGGGGAGCTGTTTTTT. It codes for CASIIESYTGELFF. The chain uses TRBV2 and TRBJ2-2, with no clear D. This CDR3 has 14 residues. Germline V CDR1 and CDR2: SNHLY, FYNNEI. The V end lost 7 bases, the J end lost 3 bases, and 12 bases lay between the germline ends. The full variable domain, rest sourced from reference TRBV2 and TRBJ2-2, is EPEVTQTPSHQVTQMGQEVILRCVPISNHLYFYWYRQILGQKVEFLVSFYNNEISEKSEIFDDQFSVERPDGSNFTLKIRSTKLEDSAMYFCASIIESYTGELFFGEGSRLTVL.

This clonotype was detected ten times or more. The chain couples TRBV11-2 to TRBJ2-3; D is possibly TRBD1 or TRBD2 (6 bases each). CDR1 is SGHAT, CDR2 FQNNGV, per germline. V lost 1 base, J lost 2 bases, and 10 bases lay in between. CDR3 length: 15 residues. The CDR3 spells CASSLGGAVTDTQYF. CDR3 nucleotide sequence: TGTGCCAGCAGCTTAGGGGGGGCGGTCACAGATACGCAGTATTTT.

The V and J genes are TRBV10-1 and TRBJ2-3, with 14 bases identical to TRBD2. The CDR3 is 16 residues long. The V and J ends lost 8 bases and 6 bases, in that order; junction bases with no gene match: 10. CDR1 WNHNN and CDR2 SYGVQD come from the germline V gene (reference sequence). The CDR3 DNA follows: TGCGCCAGCGGCCAGGGACTAGCGGGAGTTCGTGATACGCAGTATTTT. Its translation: CASGQGLAGVRDTQYF.

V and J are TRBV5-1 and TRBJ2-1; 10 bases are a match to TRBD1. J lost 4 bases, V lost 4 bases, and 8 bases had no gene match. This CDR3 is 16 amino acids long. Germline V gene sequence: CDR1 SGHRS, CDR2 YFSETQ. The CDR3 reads CASSDGTGAIYNEQFF. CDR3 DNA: TGCGCCAGCAGCGACGGGACAGGGGCGATATACAATGAGCAGTTCTTC.

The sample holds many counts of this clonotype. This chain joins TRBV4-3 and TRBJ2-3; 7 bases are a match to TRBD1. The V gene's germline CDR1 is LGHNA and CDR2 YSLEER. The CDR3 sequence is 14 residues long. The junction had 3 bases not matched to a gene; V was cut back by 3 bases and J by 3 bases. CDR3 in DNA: TGCGCCAGCAGCCAGGTACAGGGGACAGATACGCAGTATTTT. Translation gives CASSQVQGTDTQYF.

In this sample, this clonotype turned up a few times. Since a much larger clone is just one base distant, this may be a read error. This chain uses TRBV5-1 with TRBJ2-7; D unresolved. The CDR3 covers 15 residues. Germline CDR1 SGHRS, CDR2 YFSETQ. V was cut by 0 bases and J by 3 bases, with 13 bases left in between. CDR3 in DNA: TGCGCCAGCAGCTTGGCCCTAGGCGGTATCTACGAGCAGTACTTC. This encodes CASSLALGGIYEQYF. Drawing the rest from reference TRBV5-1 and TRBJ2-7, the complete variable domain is KAGVTQTPRYLIKTRGQQVTLSCSPISGHRSVSWYQQTPGQGLQFLFEYFSETQRNKGNFPGRFSGRQFSNSRSEMNVSTLELGDSALYLCASSLALGGIYEQYFGPGTRLTVT.

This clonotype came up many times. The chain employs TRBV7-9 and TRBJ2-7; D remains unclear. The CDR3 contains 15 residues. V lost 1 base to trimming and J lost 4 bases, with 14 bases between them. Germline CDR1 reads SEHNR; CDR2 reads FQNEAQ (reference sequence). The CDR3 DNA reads TGTGCCAGCAGCTTAGTTGGCAGTTTTACTTACGAGCAGTACTTC. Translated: CASSLVGSFTYEQYF.

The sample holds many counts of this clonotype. The CDR3 bases are TGTGCCACCCTCCCATTCCAGGGGCCCACCGGGGAGCTGTTTTTT. Amino acid sequence: CATLPFQGPTGELFF. J is TRBJ2-2 and V is TRBV19; perhaps TRBD1 as D (6 bases). CDR3 length: 15 amino acids. Deletions cut 10 bases from V and 4 bases from J, with 19 bases between. CDR1 and CDR2 from the germline V gene are LNHDA and SQIVND (reference sequence).

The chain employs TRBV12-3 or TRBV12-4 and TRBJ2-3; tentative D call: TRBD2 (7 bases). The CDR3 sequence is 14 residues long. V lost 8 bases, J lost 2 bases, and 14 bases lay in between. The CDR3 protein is CASRGGGYTDTQYF. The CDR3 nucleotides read TGTGCCAGCCGGGGAGGGGGTTACACAGATACGCAGTATTTT.

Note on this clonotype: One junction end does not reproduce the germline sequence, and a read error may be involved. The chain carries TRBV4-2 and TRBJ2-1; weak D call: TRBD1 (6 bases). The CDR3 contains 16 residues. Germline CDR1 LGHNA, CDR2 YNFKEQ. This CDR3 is CASSRTGTSSYNEQLF. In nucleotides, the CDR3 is TGTGCCAGCAGCAGAACAGGGACGAGCTCCTACAATGAGCAGCTCTTC.

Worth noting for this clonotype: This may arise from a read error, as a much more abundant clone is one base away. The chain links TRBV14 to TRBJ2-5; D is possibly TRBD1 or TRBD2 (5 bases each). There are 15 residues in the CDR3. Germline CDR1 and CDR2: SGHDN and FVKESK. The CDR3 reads CASNQDWGRGETQYF. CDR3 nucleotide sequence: TGTGCCAGCAACCAAGATTGGGGACGAGGGGAGACCCAGTACTTC. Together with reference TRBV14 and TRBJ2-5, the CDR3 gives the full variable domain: EAGVTQFPSHSVIEKGQTVTLRCDPISGHDNLYWYRRVMGKEIKFLLHFVKESKQDESGMPNNRFLAERTGGTYSTLKVQPAELEDSGVYFCASNQDWGRGETQYFGPGTRLLVL.

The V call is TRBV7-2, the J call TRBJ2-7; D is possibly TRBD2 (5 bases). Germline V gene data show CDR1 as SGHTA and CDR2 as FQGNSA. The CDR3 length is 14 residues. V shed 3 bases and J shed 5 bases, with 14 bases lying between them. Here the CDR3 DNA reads TGTGCCAGCAGCTTGGATCTGGCAGCGGACGAGCAGTACTTC. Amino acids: CASSLDLAADEQYF.

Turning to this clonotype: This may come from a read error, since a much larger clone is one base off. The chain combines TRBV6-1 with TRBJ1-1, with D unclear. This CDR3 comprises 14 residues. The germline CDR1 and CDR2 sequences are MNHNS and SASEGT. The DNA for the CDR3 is TGTGCCAGCTGTGAAGCGGGGAGAAACACTGAAGCTTTCTTT. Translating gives CASCEAGRNTEAFF.